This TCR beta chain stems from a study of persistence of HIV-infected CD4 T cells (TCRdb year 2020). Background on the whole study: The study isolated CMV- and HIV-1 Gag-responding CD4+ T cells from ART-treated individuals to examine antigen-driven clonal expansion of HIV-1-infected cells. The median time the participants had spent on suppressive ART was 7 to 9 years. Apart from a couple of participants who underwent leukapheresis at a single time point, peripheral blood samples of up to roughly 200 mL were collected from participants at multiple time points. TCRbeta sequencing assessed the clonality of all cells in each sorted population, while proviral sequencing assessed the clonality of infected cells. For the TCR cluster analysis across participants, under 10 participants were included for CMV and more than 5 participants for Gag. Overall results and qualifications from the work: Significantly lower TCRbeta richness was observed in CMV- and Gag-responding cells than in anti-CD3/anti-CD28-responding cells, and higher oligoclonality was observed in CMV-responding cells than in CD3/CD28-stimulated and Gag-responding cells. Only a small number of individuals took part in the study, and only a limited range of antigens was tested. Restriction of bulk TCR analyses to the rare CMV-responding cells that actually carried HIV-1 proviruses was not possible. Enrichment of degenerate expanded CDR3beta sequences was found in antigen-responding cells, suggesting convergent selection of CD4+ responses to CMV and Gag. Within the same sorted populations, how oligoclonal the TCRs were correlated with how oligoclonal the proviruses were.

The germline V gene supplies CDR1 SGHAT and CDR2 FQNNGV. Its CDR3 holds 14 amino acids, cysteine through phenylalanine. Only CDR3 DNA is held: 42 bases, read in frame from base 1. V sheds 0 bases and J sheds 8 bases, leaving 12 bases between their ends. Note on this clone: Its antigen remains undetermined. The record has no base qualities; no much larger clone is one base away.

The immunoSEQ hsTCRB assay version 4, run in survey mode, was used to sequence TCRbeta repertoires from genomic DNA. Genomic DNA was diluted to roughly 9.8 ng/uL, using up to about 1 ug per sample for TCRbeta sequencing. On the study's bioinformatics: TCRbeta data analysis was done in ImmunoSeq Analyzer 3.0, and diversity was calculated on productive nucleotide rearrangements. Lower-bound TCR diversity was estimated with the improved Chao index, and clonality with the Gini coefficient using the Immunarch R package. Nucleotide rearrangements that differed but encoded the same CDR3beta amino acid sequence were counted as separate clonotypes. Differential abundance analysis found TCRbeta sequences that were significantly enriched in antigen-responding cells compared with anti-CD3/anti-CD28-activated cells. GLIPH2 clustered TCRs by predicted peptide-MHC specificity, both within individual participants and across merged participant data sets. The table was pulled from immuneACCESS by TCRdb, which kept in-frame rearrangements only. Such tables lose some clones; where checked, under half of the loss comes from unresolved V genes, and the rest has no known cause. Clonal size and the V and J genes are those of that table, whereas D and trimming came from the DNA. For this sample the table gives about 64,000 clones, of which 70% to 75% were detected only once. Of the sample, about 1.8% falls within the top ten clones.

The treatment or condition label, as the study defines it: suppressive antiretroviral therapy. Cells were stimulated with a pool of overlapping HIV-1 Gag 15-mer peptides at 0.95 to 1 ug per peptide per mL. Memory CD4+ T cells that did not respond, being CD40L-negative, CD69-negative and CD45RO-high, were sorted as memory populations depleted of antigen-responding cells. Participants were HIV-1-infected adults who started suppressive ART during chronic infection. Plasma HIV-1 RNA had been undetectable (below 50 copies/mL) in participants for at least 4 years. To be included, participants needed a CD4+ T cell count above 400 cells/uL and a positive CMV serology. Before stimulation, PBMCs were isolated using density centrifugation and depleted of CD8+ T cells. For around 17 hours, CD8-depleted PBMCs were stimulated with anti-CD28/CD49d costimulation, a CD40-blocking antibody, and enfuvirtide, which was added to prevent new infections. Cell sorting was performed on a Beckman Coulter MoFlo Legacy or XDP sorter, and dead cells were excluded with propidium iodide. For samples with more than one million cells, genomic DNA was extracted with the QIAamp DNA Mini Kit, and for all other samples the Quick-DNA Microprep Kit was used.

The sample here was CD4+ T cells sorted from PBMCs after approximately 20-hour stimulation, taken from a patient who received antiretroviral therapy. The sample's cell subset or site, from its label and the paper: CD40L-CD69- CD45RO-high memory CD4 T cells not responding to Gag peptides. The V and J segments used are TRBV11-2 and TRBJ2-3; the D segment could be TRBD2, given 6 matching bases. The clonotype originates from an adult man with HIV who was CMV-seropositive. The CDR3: CASSLDPGTSTQYF. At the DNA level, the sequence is TGTGCCAGCAGCTTAGATCCCGGGACTTCTACGCAGTATTTT.